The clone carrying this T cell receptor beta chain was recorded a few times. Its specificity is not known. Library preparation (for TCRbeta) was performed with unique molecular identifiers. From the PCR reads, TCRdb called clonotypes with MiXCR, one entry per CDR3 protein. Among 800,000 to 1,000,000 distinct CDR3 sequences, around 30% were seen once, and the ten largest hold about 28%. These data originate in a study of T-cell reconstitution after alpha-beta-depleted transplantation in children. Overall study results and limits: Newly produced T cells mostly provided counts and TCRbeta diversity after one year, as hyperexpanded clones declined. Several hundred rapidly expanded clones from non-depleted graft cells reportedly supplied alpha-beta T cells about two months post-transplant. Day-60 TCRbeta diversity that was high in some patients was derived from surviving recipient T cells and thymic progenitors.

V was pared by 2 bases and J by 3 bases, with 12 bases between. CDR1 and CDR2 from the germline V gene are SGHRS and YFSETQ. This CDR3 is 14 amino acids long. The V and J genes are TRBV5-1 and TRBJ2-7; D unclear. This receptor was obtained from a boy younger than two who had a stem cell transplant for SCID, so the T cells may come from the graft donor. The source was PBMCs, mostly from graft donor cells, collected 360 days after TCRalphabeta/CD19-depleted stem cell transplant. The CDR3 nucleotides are TGCGCCAGCAGCTTATGGGTTTCGGACTACGAGCAGTACTTC. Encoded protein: CASSLWVSDYEQYF.